This TCR beta chain was recovered during a study of T cells after yellow fever vaccination. Study-level information: For low cell numbers, libraries were made with SMART-Seq v4 Ultra Low Input. Findings and caveats of the study: Among all clonotypes, a small share was observed in both CD4 and CD8 compartments. Boosting was followed by the reappearance of most primary-vaccination clones (roughly 95% CD4, more than 70% CD8).

TCRdb reprocessed the 5' RACE reads via MiXCR and lists one record per CDR3 protein. This table has some 260,000 distinct CDR3 sequences, around 4.9% appearing once. This clonotype was seen ten or more times. What it recognizes is unknown. From germline, CDR1 is DFQATT and CDR2 SNEGSKA (reference sequence). Trimming shortened V by 4 bases and J by 0 bases, and 10 bases separated the two germline ends. CDR3 size: 15 residues. V is TRBV20-1 and J is TRBJ1-6, with TRBD1 as a possible D gene (5 bases). This TCR was sampled from a man younger than 35 who received the YFV17D yellow fever vaccine. The material sequenced was CD4+ T cells sorted from PBMCs, taken on the day of the yellow fever booster vaccination. CDR3 sequence (DNA): TGCAGTGCTACAGGGCAGAGCTCCTATAATTCACCCCTCCACTTT. This codes for CSATGQSSYNSPLHF.